The next 18 T cell receptor beta chains were all read from a single sample in a study of T cells in Graves' hyperthyroidism and ophthalmopathy. Amplification of TCR beta CDR3 regions was performed using RNA transcripts as template. First-round RT-PCR of the TCR CDR3 relied on the HTBI primer set. TCRdb itself ran the multiplex PCR reads through MiXCR, one entry per CDR3 protein. Among over 400,000 distinct CDR3 sequences, about 20% were seen once, and the ten largest hold under 55%. The material sequenced was blood. Receptors originate from a woman in her 70s with Graves' ophthalmopathy.

This clonotype has a count of ten or more. The chain is built from TRBV11-1 and TRBJ2-7, with TRBD2 matching over 10 bases. The J segment lost 5 bases and the V segment lost 5 bases, leaving 9 bases of the junction unmatched. The CDR3 totals 15 residues. The germline V gene has CDR1 SGHAT and CDR2 FQDESV (reference sequence). The CDR3 bases are TGTGCCAGCAGCCTCCGAGCGGGAGGGCCCCACGAGCAGTACTTC. Its protein is CASSLRAGGPHEQYF.

The chain joins TRBV13 to TRBJ2-7, with 7 bases identical to TRBD1. V was clipped by 5 bases and J by 5 bases; unmatched bases: 6. This CDR3 comprises 13 residues. CDR1 PRHDT and CDR2 FYEKMQ come from the germline V gene (reference sequence). The CDR3 loop is CASSPQTGHEQYF. The CDR3 DNA is TGTGCCAGCAGCCCCCAGACAGGGCACGAGCAGTACTTC.

This clonotype was seen only a few times. The CDR3 reads CATSTMGGEQFF. CDR3 DNA: TGTGCCACCAGTACCATGGGCGGAGAGCAGTTCTTC. The chain carries TRBV15 and TRBJ2-1; D is undetermined. Trimming pared 6 bases from V and 10 bases from J, leaving 13 bases between. The CDR3 is 12 residues long. Germline CDR1 LNHNV, CDR2 YYDKDF (reference sequence).

This clonotype turned up a few times. The chain recombines TRBV19 with TRBJ2-1; 7 nucleotides agree with TRBD2. CDR1 is LNHDA, CDR2 SQIVND, per germline (reference sequence). The ends lost 9 bases at V and 9 bases at J; junction bases unmatched: 11. This CDR3 spans 13 amino acids. CDR3 coding DNA: TGTGCCAGCAATAGCGGGCCGGGGGGTGAGCAGTTCTTC. Amino acid sequence: CASNSGPGGEQFF.

In its sample, this clonotype was seen many times. The chain couples TRBV20-1 to TRBJ1-5, with D perhaps TRBD1 (5 bases). V dropped 5 bases and J dropped 5 bases, with 19 bases sitting between them. There are 15 residues in the CDR3. The germline V gene encodes CDR1 DFQATT and CDR2 SNEGSKA (reference sequence). Here the CDR3 DNA reads TGCAGTGCTCAGAGACCAGGGACGAGTGATCAGCCCCAGCATTTT. This gives the protein CSAQRPGTSDQPQHF.

This sequence joins TRBV5-1 and TRBJ1-2, with D perhaps TRBD1 (6 bases). This CDR3 comprises 15 residues. Trimming removed 5 bases at V and 2 bases at J, with 16 bases between. Germline V gene sequence: CDR1 SGHRS, CDR2 YFSETQ. The CDR3 loop reads CASRPGGRGNYGYTF. The CDR3 DNA follows: TGCGCCAGCAGACCCGGCGGCAGGGGAAACTATGGCTACACCTTC.

The V gene is TRBV28, the J gene TRBJ1-2; D possibly corresponds to TRBD1 (5 bases). The germline V gene encodes CDR1 MDHEN and CDR2 SYDVKM. The CDR3 loop spans 14 amino acids. Between the trimmed V and J ends, which lost 5 bases and 4 bases, there was a span of 14 bases. The CDR3 loop is CASSPPGRIYGYTF. The CDR3 region has the DNA TGTGCCAGCAGTCCCCCGGGGCGGATCTATGGCTACACCTTC.

This clonotype showed up many times. V and J are TRBV11-2 and TRBJ2-7; 11 nucleotides align to TRBD2. Germline V gene lookup returns CDR1 SGHAT and CDR2 FQNNGV. The CDR3 sequence is 15 residues long. The V segment lost 6 bases and the J segment 2 bases; nucleotides outside the gene matches: 6. The CDR3 nucleotides read TGTGCCAGCAGGTTAACTAGCGGGAGTACCTACGAGCAGTACTTC. Protein: CASRLTSGSTYEQYF.

This clonotype was seen just once. V is TRBV4-1 and J is TRBJ2-7; 10 bases line up with TRBD1. In germline, CDR1 is MGHRA, CDR2 YSYEKL. CDR3 length: 19 amino acids. The V segment lost 0 bases and the J segment 0 bases; nucleotides outside the gene matches: 11. The DNA for the CDR3 is TGCGCCAGCAGCCAAGATAGGGGACAGGGGACCGGGCGCTCCTACGAGCAGTACTTC. Amino acids: CASSQDRGQGTGRSYEQYF.

The count of this clonotype is one. Germline and junction disagree at one end, which may indicate a read error. The chain employs TRBV3-1 and TRBJ1-3; 7 nucleotides agree with TRBD1. The CDR3 has 14 amino acids. CDR1 and CDR2 (germline): LGHDT, YNNKEL (reference sequence). The CDR3 loop is CASSPFLAAGTADF. DNA of the CDR3: TGTGCCAGCAGCCCCTTCCTGGCGGCCGGGACAGCGGATTTT.

This sequence joins TRBV29-1 and TRBJ2-3; 14 bases match TRBD2. The CDR3 has 20 residues. Per germline, CDR1 SQVTM and CDR2 ANQGSEA. Trimming cost V 4 bases and J 5 bases; bases outside gene matches: 20. The CDR3: CSVGTPRLTTSGRGIDTQYF. The CDR3 bases are TGCAGCGTTGGAACCCCCCGGCTCACGACTAGCGGGAGGGGAATAGATACGCAGTATTTT.

The chain carries TRBV20-1 and TRBJ2-7; D remains unclear. Germline assignment: CDR1 DFQATT and CDR2 SNEGSKA (reference sequence). The ends were cut back, 4 bases at V and 6 bases at J, with 10 bases in the middle. CDR3 size: 11 residues. The CDR3 DNA sequence: TGCAGTGCTATGGGGTCGCCCGAGCAGTACTTC. Its protein is CSAMGSPEQYF.

This clonotype was seen only a few times. As DNA, the CDR3 is TGTGCCAGCAGGGCGGGACAGGGGACAACCGGGGAGCTGTTTTTT. This translates into CASRAGQGTTGELFF. The J gene is TRBJ2-2, the V gene TRBV6-1, with 10 bases that match TRBD1. Looked up from germline, CDR1 is MNHNS and CDR2 is SASEGT. This CDR3 contains 15 residues. J was trimmed by 5 bases and V by 6 bases; bases with no gene match: 6.

The chain is built from TRBV11-2 and TRBJ1-2; 7 bases match TRBD1. V was clipped by 1 base and J by 4 bases; unmatched bases: 6. Germline V gene sequence: CDR1 SGHAT, CDR2 FQNNGV. The CDR3 consists of 15 residues. CDR3 sequence reads: CASSLGTGSLYGYTF. The CDR3 nucleotides are TGTGCCAGCAGCTTAGGGACAGGCTCACTCTATGGCTACACCTTC. The full variable domain, rest sourced from reference TRBV11-2 and TRBJ1-2, is EAGVAQSPRYKIIEKRQSVAFWCNPISGHATLYWYQQILGQGPKLLIQFQNNGVVDDSQLPKDRFSAERLKGVDSTLKIQPAKLEDSAVYLCASSLGTGSLYGYTFGSGTRLTVV.

This CDR3 reads CASSPAMGGNTEAFF. The CDR3 DNA reads as TGTGCCAGCTCACCTGCAATGGGGGGAAATACTGAAGCTTTCTTT. This chain joins TRBV18 and TRBJ1-1, with D perhaps TRBD1 (5 bases). Trimming shortened V by 3 bases and J by 5 bases, and 16 bases separated the two germline ends. Germline CDR1 is KGHSH and CDR2 is LQKENI. CDR3 length: 15 amino acids.

The table lists this clonotype with many counts. V usage is TRBV2 and J usage is TRBJ1-4; 8 bases line up with TRBD1. Germline-derived CDR1 and CDR2 are SNHLY and FYNNEI. CDR3 length equals 15 residues. V gave up 7 bases and J gave up 0 bases; unmatched junction bases: 4. CDR3 sequence reads: CASTGQGATNEKLFF. CDR3 DNA sequence: TGTGCCAGCACAGGACAGGGCGCAACTAATGAAAAACTGTTTTTT.

The table lists this clonotype with many counts. The V and J genes are TRBV19 and TRBJ2-1; 10 nucleotides match TRBD2. The CDR3 runs to 15 residues. Germline CDR1 is LNHDA and CDR2 is SQIVND (reference sequence). V dropped 7 bases and J dropped 2; count of bases not matched to a gene: 5. The CDR3 coding sequence is TGTGCCAGTATCCAAGCGGGAGGGCCCTACAATGAGCAGTTCTTC. This encodes CASIQAGGPYNEQFF.

This clonotype was picked up a small number of times. V usage is TRBV20-1 and J usage is TRBJ1-2; D not certain. Germline-derived CDR1 and CDR2 are DFQATT and SNEGSKA (reference sequence). V was shortened by 0 bases and J by 4 bases, with 15 bases between the two germline ends. The CDR3 length is 15 residues. The CDR3 bases are TGCAGTGCTAGAGATGACACCGCCGGGAGCTATGGCTACACCTTC. Translating gives CSARDDTAGSYGYTF.